The 15 T cell receptor beta chains reported below all come from one sample, sequenced in a study of early T cells in non-severe SARS-CoV-2 infection. MiXCR, run by TCRdb on the 5' RACE reads, gives a single entry per CDR3 protein. The table has about 90,000 distinct CDR3 sequences, about 12% seen once. Sequenced here: whole blood, sampled at baseline. Receptor source: an adult who was a healthcare worker with PCR-confirmed SARS-CoV-2 infection or an uninfected control (not recorded which).

V and J are TRBV5-5 and TRBJ1-5; weak D call: TRBD1 (6 bases). The CDR3 loop spans 15 amino acids. V lost 2 bases, J lost 6 bases, and 15 bases lay in between. In germline, CDR1 is SGHKS, CDR2 YYEKEE (reference sequence). The CDR3 coding sequence is TGTGCCAGCAGCTTCCCAACCGGGACATTTCAGCCCCAGCATTTT. Protein sequence: CASSFPTGTFQPQHF.

The CDR3, as DNA: TGCAGTGCTAGGGGGCAGGGGGCGCACAATGAGCAGTTCTTC. Its translation: CSARGQGAHNEQFF. The V call is TRBV20-1, the J call TRBJ2-1; 8 bases map to TRBD1. The CDR3 has 14 residues. The V gene's germline CDR1 is DFQATT and CDR2 SNEGSKA (reference sequence). Trimming took 3 bases from V and 5 from J; bases not matched to a gene: 6.

V is TRBV2 and J is TRBJ2-7; possible D gene TRBD1, 5 bases. CDR1 and CDR2 from the germline V gene are SNHLY and FYNNEI. The CDR3 is 14 amino acids. Trimming stripped 6 bases from V and 4 bases from J, with 16 bases between. The CDR3 DNA follows: TGTGCCAGCAGACAGGATGGGGCTTTTTACGAGCAGTACTTC. Translating gives CASRQDGAFYEQYF. Together with reference TRBV2 and TRBJ2-7, the CDR3 gives the full variable domain: EPEVTQTPSHQVTQMGQEVILRCVPISNHLYFYWYRQILGQKVEFLVSFYNNEISEKSEIFDDQFSVERPDGSNFTLKIRSTKLEDSAMYFCASRQDGAFYEQYFGPGTRLTVT.

This rearrangement joins TRBV2 to TRBJ2-3; no clear D gene. Trimming pared 7 bases from V and 6 bases from J, leaving 17 bases between. CDR3 size: 14 residues. CDR1 is SNHLY, CDR2 FYNNEI, per germline. The CDR3 nucleotides are TGTGCCAGCAAGGCCACAACCCAGAGGGATACGCAGTATTTT. This translates into CASKATTQRDTQYF.

This clonotype was found a few times. The chain's CDR3 is CASRPHAGTGGNEQFF. The CDR3 nucleotides are TGTGCCAGTAGACCACACGCCGGGACAGGGGGGAATGAGCAGTTCTTC. The chain links TRBV19 to TRBJ2-1, with 11 bases that match TRBD1. Germline assignment: CDR1 LNHDA and CDR2 SQIVND (reference sequence). This CDR3 has 16 residues. The V segment lost 6 bases and the J segment 7 bases; nucleotides outside the gene matches: 11.

Notes on this clonotype: This may be a read error, as it is one base from a much larger clone. The CDR3 spells CVSSQDRREQYF. DNA of the CDR3: TGTGTCAGCAGCCAAGACAGGAGGGAGCAGTACTTC. The gene calls are TRBV3-1 and TRBJ2-7; weak D call: TRBD1 (6 bases). Looked up from germline, CDR1 is LGHDT and CDR2 is YNNKEL (reference sequence). The CDR3 loop spans 12 amino acids.

This clonotype was seen many times. J is TRBJ2-7 and V is TRBV18; D is unresolved. The CDR3 contains 15 residues. The germline V gene encodes CDR1 KGHSH and CDR2 LQKENI. Trimming removed 3 bases from V and 3 bases from J, with 15 bases in between. The CDR3 is CASSPTPPGGYEQYF. The CDR3 nucleotides are TGTGCCAGCTCACCCACGCCCCCCGGCGGCTACGAGCAGTACTTC.

The sample holds many counts of this clonotype. J is TRBJ1-1 and V is TRBV7-3, with D unclear. Deletions cut 5 bases from V and 7 bases from J, with 14 bases between. The CDR3 extends over 13 amino acids. Germline V CDR1 and CDR2: SGHTA, FQGTGA. CDR3 sequence: CASSRGGAGEAFF. CDR3 sequence (DNA): TGTGCCAGCAGCCGCGGTGGCGCAGGTGAAGCTTTCTTT.

This clonotype showed up just a few times. V is TRBV12-3 or TRBV12-4 and J is TRBJ2-2, with D hard to call. This CDR3 contains 14 residues. Trimming took off 6 bases at V and 5 bases at J, with 13 bases between the two ends. The CDR3 DNA follows: TGTGCCAGCAGGCCTGACATACTTACCGGGGAGCTGTTTTTT. Translation gives CASRPDILTGELFF.

The genes are TRBV4-1 and TRBJ1-2; TRBD1 might be the D (5 bases). Germline CDR1 MGHRA, CDR2 YSYEKL. The V end was cut by 3 bases, the J end by 5 bases, with 10 bases between. The CDR3 is made up of 13 amino acids. The DNA of the CDR3 is TGCGCCAGCAGCCAGGGGGACCTATATGGCTACACCTTC. Protein sequence: CASSQGDLYGYTF.

The chain is built from TRBV19 and TRBJ2-1; TRBD2 agrees at 7 bases. Germline-derived CDR1 and CDR2 are LNHDA and SQIVND (reference sequence). J gave up 1 base and V 7 bases, and 1 base lay outside the gene matches. The CDR3 has 13 amino acids. CDR3 DNA: TGTGCCAGTAAAGCGGGGTCCTACAATGAGCAGTTCTTC. It encodes CASKAGSYNEQFF.

This clonotype has a handful of counts. The chain employs TRBV7-6 and TRBJ2-1, with D maybe TRBD2 (6 bases). Germline values: CDR1 SGHVS, CDR2 FNYEAQ. V lost 5 bases to trimming and J lost 8 bases, with 16 bases between them. CDR3 length: 14 amino acids. In DNA, the CDR3 is TGTGCCAGCAGCGTCTGGAGCGGGTACGATGAGCAGTTCTTC. It translates to CASSVWSGYDEQFF.

This rearrangement joins TRBV5-1 to TRBJ2-1; 15 bases line up with TRBD2. This CDR3 spans 16 amino acids. V was clipped by 3 bases and J by 6 bases; unmatched bases: 4. Germline CDR1 is SGHRS and CDR2 is YFSETQ. The CDR3 spells CASSWTGLAGGNEQFF. The CDR3 DNA is TGCGCCAGCAGCTGGACGGGACTAGCGGGGGGCAATGAGCAGTTCTTC.

The chain links TRBV4-1 to TRBJ2-1; TRBD1 might be the D (5 bases). The ends were cut back, 1 base at V and 1 base at J, with 17 bases in the middle. Germline V gene sequence: CDR1 MGHRA, CDR2 YSYEKL. The CDR3 covers 18 residues. For the CDR3, the DNA is TGCGCCAGCAGCCAAGCGCAGGGCCTACAAGGGTCCTACAATGAGCAGTTCTTC. Encoded protein: CASSQAQGLQGSYNEQFF.

This clonotype has a handful of counts. The chain carries TRBV4-1 and TRBJ2-3; 10 nucleotides match TRBD1. J gave up 8 bases and V 5 bases, and 16 bases lay outside the gene matches. This CDR3 contains 17 residues. Looked up from germline, CDR1 is MGHRA and CDR2 is YSYEKL. In nucleotides, the CDR3 is TGCGCCAGCAGCGACGCACCGGACAGGGGGTTAGAAGGTACGCAGTATTTT. Translation: CASSDAPDRGLEGTQYF.